This T cell receptor (beta chain) emerged from a study of tumor-infiltrating lymphocytes in localized non-small cell lung cancer. The CDR3 covers 13 residues. Germline assignment: CDR1 SGHTA and CDR2 FQGNSA. Trimming cost V 5 bases and J 9 bases, with 17 bases left between them. TCRdb keeps only in-frame clones here, not all; method: immunoSEQ multiplex PCR. Of some 9,500 clones detected, roughly 70% appear once; the ten largest clones hold under 25%. General study findings and limits: Each assay used a separate piece of the same tissue. TCR sequencing covered a subset of patients with enough tissue. Tumor T-cell fraction was not associated with recurrence-free survival.

Of note for this clone: The antigen is not known.

This sequence originates from a human donor with non-small cell lung cancer. V usage is TRBV7-2 and J usage is TRBJ2-7; D might be TRBD1 (8 bases). Material: lung tumor tissue. CDR3 in DNA: TGTGCCAGCAGCCCCCTACAGGGGGGGACGCAGTACTTC. This codes for CASSPLQGGTQYF.